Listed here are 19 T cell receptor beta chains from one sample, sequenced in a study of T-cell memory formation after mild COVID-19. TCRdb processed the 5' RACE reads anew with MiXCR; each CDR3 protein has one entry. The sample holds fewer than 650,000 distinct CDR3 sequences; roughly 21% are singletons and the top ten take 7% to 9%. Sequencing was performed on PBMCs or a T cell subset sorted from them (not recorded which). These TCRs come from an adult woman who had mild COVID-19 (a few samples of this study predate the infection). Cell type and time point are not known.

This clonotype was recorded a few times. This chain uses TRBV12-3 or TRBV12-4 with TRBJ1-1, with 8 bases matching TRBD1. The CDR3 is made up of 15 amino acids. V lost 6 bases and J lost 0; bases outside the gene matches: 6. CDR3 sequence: CASSRQGIMNTEAFF. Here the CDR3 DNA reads TGTGCCAGCAGCCGACAGGGGATCATGAACACTGAAGCTTTCTTT.

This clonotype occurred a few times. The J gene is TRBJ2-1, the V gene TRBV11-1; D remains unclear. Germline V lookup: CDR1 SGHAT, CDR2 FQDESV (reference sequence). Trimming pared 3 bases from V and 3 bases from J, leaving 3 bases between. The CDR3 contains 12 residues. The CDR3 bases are TGTGCCAGCAGCTTTAACTACAATGAGCAGTTCTTC. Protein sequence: CASSFNYNEQFF.

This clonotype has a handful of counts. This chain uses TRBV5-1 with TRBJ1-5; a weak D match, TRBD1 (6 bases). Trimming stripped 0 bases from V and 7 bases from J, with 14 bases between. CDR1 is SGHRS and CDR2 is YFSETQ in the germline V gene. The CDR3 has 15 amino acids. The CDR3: CASSLAGALAQPQHF. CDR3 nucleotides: TGCGCCAGCAGCTTGGCGGGGGCCCTGGCGCAGCCCCAGCATTTT.

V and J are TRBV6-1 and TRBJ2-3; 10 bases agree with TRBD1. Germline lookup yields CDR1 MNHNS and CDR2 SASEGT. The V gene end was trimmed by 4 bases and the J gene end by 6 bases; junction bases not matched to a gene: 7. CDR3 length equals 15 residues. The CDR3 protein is CASSAGTGERDTQYF. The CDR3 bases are TGTGCCAGCAGTGCTGGGACAGGGGAACGGGATACGCAGTATTTT.

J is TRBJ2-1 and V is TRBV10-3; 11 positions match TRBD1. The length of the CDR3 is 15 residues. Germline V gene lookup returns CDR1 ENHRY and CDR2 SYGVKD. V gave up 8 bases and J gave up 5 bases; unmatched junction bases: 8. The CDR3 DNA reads TGTGCCATCGGGAACCGGGACAGGGGGAACAATGAGCAGTTCTTC. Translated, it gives CAIGNRDRGNNEQFF.

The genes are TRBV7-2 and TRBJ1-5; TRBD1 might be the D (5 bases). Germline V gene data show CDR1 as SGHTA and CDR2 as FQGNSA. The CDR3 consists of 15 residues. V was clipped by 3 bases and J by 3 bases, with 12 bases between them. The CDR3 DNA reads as TGTGCCAGCAGCTTTCAGGGTGGGTACAATCAGCCCCAGCATTTT. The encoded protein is CASSFQGGYNQPQHF.

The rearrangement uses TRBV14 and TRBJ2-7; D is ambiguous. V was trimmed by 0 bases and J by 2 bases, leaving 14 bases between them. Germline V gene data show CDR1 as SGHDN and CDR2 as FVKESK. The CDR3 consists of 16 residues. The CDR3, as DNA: TGTGCCAGCAGCCAAGATGGGCCTAAGGCGACCTACGAGCAGTACTTC. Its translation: CASSQDGPKATYEQYF.

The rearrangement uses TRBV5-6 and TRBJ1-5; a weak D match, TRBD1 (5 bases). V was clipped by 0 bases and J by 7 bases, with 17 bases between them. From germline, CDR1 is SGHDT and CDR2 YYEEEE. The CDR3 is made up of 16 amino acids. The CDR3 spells CASSLAGPLGSQPQHF. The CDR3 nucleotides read TGTGCCAGCAGCTTGGCGGGACCTTTGGGGAGCCAGCCCCAGCATTTT.

The CDR3 nucleotides read TGTGCCAGCAGCTTGAATCCGGGGAGCTCCTACGAGCAGTACTTC. Its protein is CASSLNPGSSYEQYF. The genes are TRBV5-6 and TRBJ2-7; a weak D match, TRBD2 (5 bases). The V gene's germline CDR1 is SGHDT and CDR2 YYEEEE. V was shortened by 1 base and J by 0 bases, with 11 bases between the two germline ends. This CDR3 comprises 15 residues.

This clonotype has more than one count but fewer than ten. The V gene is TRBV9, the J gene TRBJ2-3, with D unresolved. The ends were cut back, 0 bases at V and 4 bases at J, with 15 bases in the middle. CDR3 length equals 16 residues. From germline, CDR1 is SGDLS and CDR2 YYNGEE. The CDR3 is CASSVVGQSPADTQYF. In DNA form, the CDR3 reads TGTGCCAGCAGCGTAGTTGGTCAGAGCCCCGCAGATACGCAGTATTTT.

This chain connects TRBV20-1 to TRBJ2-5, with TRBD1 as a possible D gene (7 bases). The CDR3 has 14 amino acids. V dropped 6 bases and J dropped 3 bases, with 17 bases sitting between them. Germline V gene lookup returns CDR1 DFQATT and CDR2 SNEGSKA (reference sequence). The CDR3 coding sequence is TGCAGTGCGGCCAGGGGGGCTGATGAAGAGACCCAGTACTTC. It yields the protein CSAARGADEETQYF.

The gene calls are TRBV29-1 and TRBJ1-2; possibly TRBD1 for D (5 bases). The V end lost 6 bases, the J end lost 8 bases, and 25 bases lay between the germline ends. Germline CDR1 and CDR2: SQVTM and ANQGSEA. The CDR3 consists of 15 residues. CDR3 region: CSVPHDQQASAGYTF. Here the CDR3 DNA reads TGCAGCGTCCCCCACGATCAACAGGCCTCCGCGGGCTACACCTTC.

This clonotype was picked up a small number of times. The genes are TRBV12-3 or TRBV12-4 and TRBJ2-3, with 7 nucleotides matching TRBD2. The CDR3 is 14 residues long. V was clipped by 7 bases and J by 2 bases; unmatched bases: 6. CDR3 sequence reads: CASTLGLVTDTQYF. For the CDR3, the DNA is TGTGCCAGCACCTTAGGACTAGTCACAGATACGCAGTATTTT.

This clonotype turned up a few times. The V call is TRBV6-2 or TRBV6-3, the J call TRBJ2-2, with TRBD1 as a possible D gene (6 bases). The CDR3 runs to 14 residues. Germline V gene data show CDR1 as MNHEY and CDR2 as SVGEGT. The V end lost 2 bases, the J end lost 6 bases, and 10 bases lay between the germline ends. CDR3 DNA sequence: TGTGCCAGCAGTTACCTTTCAGGGGCCGGGGAGCTGTTTTTT. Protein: CASSYLSGAGELFF.

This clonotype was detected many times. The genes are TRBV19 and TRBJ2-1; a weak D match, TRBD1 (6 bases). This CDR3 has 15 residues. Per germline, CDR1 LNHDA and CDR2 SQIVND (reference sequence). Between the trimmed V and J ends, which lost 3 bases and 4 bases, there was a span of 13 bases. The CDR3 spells CASSISTGSYNEQFF. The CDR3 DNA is TGTGCCAGTAGTATTTCAACAGGGAGTTACAATGAGCAGTTCTTC.

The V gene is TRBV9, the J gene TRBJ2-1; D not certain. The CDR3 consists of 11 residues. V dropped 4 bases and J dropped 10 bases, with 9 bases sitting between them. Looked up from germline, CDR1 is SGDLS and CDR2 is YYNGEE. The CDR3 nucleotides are TGTGCCAGCAGCTCTCTTGGCGAGCAGTTCTTC. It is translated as CASSSLGEQFF. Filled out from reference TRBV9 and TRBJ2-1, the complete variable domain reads DSGVTQTPKHLITATGQRVTLRCSPRSGDLSVYWYQQSLDQGLQFLIQYYNGEERAKGNILERFSAQQFPDLHSELNLSSLELGDSALYFCASSSLGEQFFGPGTRLTVL.

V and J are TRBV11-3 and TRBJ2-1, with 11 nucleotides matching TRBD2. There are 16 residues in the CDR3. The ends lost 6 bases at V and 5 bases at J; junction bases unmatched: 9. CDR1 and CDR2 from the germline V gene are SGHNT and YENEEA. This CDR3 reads CASSPRTSGFNNEQFF. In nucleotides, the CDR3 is TGTGCCAGCAGTCCCCGGACTAGCGGGTTCAACAATGAGCAGTTCTTC.

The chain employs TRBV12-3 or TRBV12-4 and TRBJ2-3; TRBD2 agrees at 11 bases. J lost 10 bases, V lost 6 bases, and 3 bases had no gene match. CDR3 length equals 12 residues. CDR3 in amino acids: CASRPGLAAQYF. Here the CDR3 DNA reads TGTGCCAGCAGACCGGGACTAGCGGCGCAGTATTTT.

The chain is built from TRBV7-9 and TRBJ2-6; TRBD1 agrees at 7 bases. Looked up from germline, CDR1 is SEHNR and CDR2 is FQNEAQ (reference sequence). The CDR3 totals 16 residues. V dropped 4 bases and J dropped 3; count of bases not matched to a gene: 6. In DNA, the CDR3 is TGTGCCAGCAGCTCCAGAGGGGGCATTGGGGCCAACGTCCTGACTTTC. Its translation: CASSSRGGIGANVLTF.